A single sample is the source of the 32 T cell receptor beta chains below, sequenced in a study of post-analysis software for immune sequencing data. Sequencing libraries made from TCR beta cDNA carried unique molecular identifiers. Each CDR3 protein is one row after TCRdb ran MiXCR on the PCR reads. The sample has about 430,000 distinct CDR3 sequences; 30% to 40% are singletons. No antigen is known for these receptors. Regarding the study as a whole: Patients used about 5 TRBV segments, including TRBV5-6, TRBV5-1 and TRBV20-1, more often than controls.

Sequenced material: blood. The receptors were gathered from a girl between 2 and 10 years old with multiple sclerosis.

This clonotype has only a few counts. The chain recombines TRBV7-2 with TRBJ2-7; TRBD2 aligns across 9 bases. V lost 5 bases and J lost 1; bases outside the gene matches: 3. Germline loops: CDR1 SGHTA, CDR2 FQGNSA. The CDR3 runs 14 residues. The CDR3 sequence: CASSRTSVSYEQYF. The DNA for the CDR3 is TGTGCCAGCAGCCGGACTAGCGTTTCCTACGAGCAGTACTTC.

This clonotype appeared a few times. The genes are TRBV5-1 and TRBJ2-7, with 8 bases that match TRBD1. The junction had 3 bases not matched to a gene; V was cut back by 5 bases and J by 5 bases. CDR3 length: 12 amino acids. From germline, CDR1 is SGHRS and CDR2 YFSETQ. CDR3 DNA: TGCGCCAGCAGGGAGACAGGGGACGAGCAGTACTTC. Protein: CASRETGDEQYF.

This clonotype was observed a few times. This chain links TRBV7-3 with TRBJ2-7; the D call may be TRBD1 or TRBD2 (6 bases each). The CDR3 contains 15 residues. With 2 bases removed from V and 1 base from J, the gap between germline ends came to 12 bases. Germline V lookup: CDR1 SGHTA, CDR2 FQGTGA. As DNA, the CDR3 is TGTGCCAGCAGCTTAGGGGGCGGGAATTCCTACGAGCAGTACTTC. Amino acids: CASSLGGGNSYEQYF.

There are a few counts of this clonotype. This chain joins TRBV5-1 and TRBJ2-1, with 8 bases lining up with TRBD2. CDR3 size: 14 residues. Looked up from germline, CDR1 is SGHRS and CDR2 is YFSETQ. Germline trimming cut 7 bases from V and 8 bases from J; bases unmatched to any gene: 11. For the CDR3, the DNA is TGCGCCAGCGGCTCCGGGGGGGCCGGCGATGAGCAGTTCTTC. Its protein is CASGSGGAGDEQFF.

The sample holds a few counts of this clonotype. V and J are TRBV28 and TRBJ2-7, with 9 bases lining up with TRBD1. With 6 bases clipped from V and 0 bases from J, the junction kept 9 bases outside the gene matches. Germline V gene sequence: CDR1 MDHEN, CDR2 SYDVKM. The CDR3 contains 16 residues. CDR3 region: CASRPGTGHYSYEQYF. CDR3 sequence (DNA): TGTGCCAGCAGACCCGGGACAGGGCACTACTCCTACGAGCAGTACTTC. Based on the CDR3 plus reference TRBV28 and TRBJ2-7, the full variable domain is DVKVTQSSRYLVKRTGEKVFLECVQDMDHENMFWYRQDPGLGLRLIYFSYDVKMKEKGDIPEGYSVSREKKERFSLILESASTNQTSMYLCASRPGTGHYSYEQYFGPGTRLTVT.

The genes are TRBV28 and TRBJ2-3; 8 bases line up with TRBD1. The V segment lost 5 bases and the J segment 0 bases; nucleotides outside the gene matches: 7. The CDR3 loop spans 16 amino acids. Germline lookup yields CDR1 MDHEN and CDR2 SYDVKM. The CDR3 DNA reads TGTGCCAGCAGTCCTTACAGGGGGTATAGCACAGATACGCAGTATTTT. Its protein product is CASSPYRGYSTDTQYF.

The table lists this clonotype with many counts. One end of the junction does not line up with germline, which may come from a read error. The J gene is TRBJ2-3, the V gene TRBV5-1, with D tentatively TRBD2 (6 bases). This CDR3 comprises 14 residues. Germline V CDR1 and CDR2: SGHRS, YFSETQ. As DNA, the CDR3 is TGTGCCAGCAGCTTAGGGACTAGCACAGATACGCAGTATTTT. Protein sequence: CASSLGTSTDTQYF.

J is TRBJ2-5 and V is TRBV20-1, with TRBD1 identical over 7 bases. The CDR3 loop spans 15 amino acids. Germline CDR1 DFQATT, CDR2 SNEGSKA (reference sequence). With 3 bases clipped from V and 1 base from J, the junction kept 8 bases outside the gene matches. The CDR3 coding sequence is TGCAGTGCTAGTGATATGGGGACAGTCCAAGAGACCCAGTACTTC. This encodes CSASDMGTVQETQYF.

This clonotype was observed a handful of times. This rearrangement joins TRBV20-1 to TRBJ2-7; 7 bases are shared with TRBD1. The CDR3 consists of 14 residues. V shed 4 bases, J shed 3 bases, and the junction held 9 bases outside the gene matches. Germline loops: CDR1 DFQATT, CDR2 SNEGSKA (reference sequence). The DNA for the CDR3 is TGCAGTGCTATCGACAGGGTGGTGGGCTACGAGCAGTACTTC. Its translation is CSAIDRVVGYEQYF.

This clonotype occurred a few times. The V gene is TRBV7-2, the J gene TRBJ2-3, with a possible D match to TRBD1 (6 bases). Per germline, CDR1 SGHTA and CDR2 FQGNSA. Deletions cut 5 bases from V and 4 bases from J, with 19 bases between. CDR3 size: 16 residues. The DNA for the CDR3 is TGTGCCAGCAGCCTCCAACCACAGGGTGGGGCAGATACGCAGTATTTT. This translates into CASSLQPQGGADTQYF.

The chain carries TRBV28 and TRBJ2-5; no reliable D call. The CDR3 consists of 13 residues. Trimming stripped 3 bases from V and 5 bases from J, with 10 bases between. The germline CDR1 and CDR2 sequences are MDHEN and SYDVKM. CDR3 sequence (DNA): TGTGCCAGCAGTTTTCCACCACAGGAGACCCAGTACTTC. Encoded protein: CASSFPPQETQYF.

The V and J genes are TRBV15 and TRBJ2-2; D might be TRBD2 (6 bases). The CDR3 runs 17 residues. V lost 0 bases and J lost 4, with 15 bases in between. Germline CDR1 and CDR2: LNHNV and YYDKDF (reference sequence). The CDR3 sequence: CATSRDRGTQPTGELFF. CDR3 sequence (DNA): TGTGCCACCAGCAGAGATCGGGGGACCCAACCCACCGGGGAGCTGTTTTTT. The full variable domain, in which reference TRBV15 and TRBJ2-2 provide the parts outside the CDR3, is DAMVIQNPRYQVTQFGKPVTLSCSQTLNHNVMYWYQQKSSQAPKLLFHYYDKDFNNEADTPDNFQSRRPNTSFCFLDIRSPGLGDTAMYLCATSRDRGTQPTGELFFGEGSRLTVL.

In this sample, this clonotype turned up once. The CDR3 spells CASRKGQGYEQYF. DNA for the CDR3: TGTGCCAGCAGGAAGGGACAGGGCTACGAGCAGTACTTC. This rearrangement joins TRBV6-6 to TRBJ2-7; 9 bases fit TRBD1. Trimming at V came to 6 bases and at J to 3 bases, leaving 3 bases not matched to a gene. Germline assignment: CDR1 MNHNY and CDR2 SVGAGI (reference sequence). There are 13 residues in the CDR3.

The V call is TRBV5-1, the J call TRBJ1-1; TRBD1 might be the D (6 bases). The CDR3 is 15 residues long. The ends were cut back, 4 bases at V and 0 bases at J, with 13 bases in the middle. The germline CDR1 and CDR2 sequences are SGHRS and YFSETQ. Written as DNA, the CDR3 is TGCGCCAGCAGCCCGAGACAGGCGGTGAACACTGAAGCTTTCTTT. Its translation: CASSPRQAVNTEAFF. Variable domain in full (rest from reference TRBV5-1 and TRBJ1-1): KAGVTQTPRYLIKTRGQQVTLSCSPISGHRSVSWYQQTPGQGLQFLFEYFSETQRNKGNFPGRFSGRQFSNSRSEMNVSTLELGDSALYLCASSPRQAVNTEAFFGQGTRLTVV.

This clonotype has a handful of counts. The rearrangement links TRBV7-6 to TRBJ2-7; D call uncertain. The V gene's germline CDR1 is SGHVS and CDR2 FNYEAQ. The CDR3 has 13 residues. Trimming shortened V by 4 bases and J by 2 bases, and 9 bases separated the two germline ends. DNA of the CDR3: TGTGCCAGCAGCTCGGACGGTACCTACGAGCAGTACTTC. It yields the protein CASSSDGTYEQYF.

This clonotype has more than one count but fewer than ten. This chain links TRBV6-2 or TRBV6-3 with TRBJ2-1; D perhaps matches TRBD1 (6 bases). The CDR3 spans 14 residues. Germline-derived CDR1 and CDR2 are MNHEY and SVGEGT. Trimming left V 0 bases short and J 5 bases short, with 8 bases between. The CDR3 nucleotides read TGTGCCAGCAGTTACTCGCAGGGGCACAATGAGCAGTTCTTC. It specifies CASSYSQGHNEQFF.

The chain couples TRBV2 to TRBJ1-3; TRBD1 might be the D (5 bases). The CDR3 is 14 residues long. CDR1 SNHLY and CDR2 FYNNEI come from the germline V gene. CDR3 nucleotides: TGTGCTTCTACCGGGACTTTCTGGACAAACACCATATATTTT. Translating it yields CASTGTFWTNTIYF.

The chain has TRBV9 and TRBJ2-5; TRBD1 or TRBD2 may be the D gene (5 bases each). The J call could be wrong; TRBJ2-7 is a better fit for the DNA end. The CDR3 is 15 amino acids. The germline V gene encodes CDR1 SGDLS and CDR2 YYNGEE. The CDR3 DNA reads as TGTGCCAGCAGCGCCCGGGACGGATGGACCTACGAGCAGTACTTC. It specifies CASSARDGWTYEQYF.

This clonotype turned up a few times. The chain joins TRBV28 to TRBJ1-6; 7 bases agree with TRBD1. The CDR3 has 14 amino acids. Trimming removed 6 bases from V and 7 bases from J; junction bases left unmatched: 6. CDR1 MDHEN and CDR2 SYDVKM come from the germline V gene. The CDR3 is CASRRDSVNSPLHF. The DNA for the CDR3 is TGTGCCAGCAGACGGGACAGCGTAAATTCACCCCTCCACTTT.

This sequence joins TRBV7-8 and TRBJ2-6; TRBD1 or TRBD2 may be the D gene (5 bases each). Looked up from germline, CDR1 is SGHVS and CDR2 is FQNEAQ. Trimming took off 0 bases at V and 2 bases at J, with 11 bases between the two ends. The CDR3 has 17 residues. CDR3 in amino acids: CASSLAGTTPGANVLTF. The CDR3 DNA is TGTGCCAGCAGCTTAGCTGGGACCACGCCTGGGGCCAACGTCCTGACTTTC. Filled out from reference TRBV7-8 and TRBJ2-6, the complete variable domain reads GAGVSQSPRYKVAKRGQDVALRCDPISGHVSLFWYQQALGQGPEFLTYFQNEAQLDKSGLPSDRFFAERPEGSVSTLKIQRTQQEDSAVYLCASSLAGTTPGANVLTFGAGSRLTVL.

This clonotype was found a few times. The chain has TRBV29-1 and TRBJ1-5; 7 nucleotides agree with TRBD1. This CDR3 contains 13 residues. Unmatched junction bases numbered 4, after V lost 3 bases and J lost 5 bases. Per germline, CDR1 SQVTM and CDR2 ANQGSEA. CDR3 loop: CSVEGQLDQPQHF. CDR3 bases: TGCAGCGTTGAGGGACAGTTGGATCAGCCCCAGCATTTT.

The table lists this clonotype with a few counts. This sequence joins TRBV20-1 and TRBJ2-7; maybe TRBD1 (5 bases). The CDR3 loop spans 15 amino acids. With 2 bases removed from V and 3 bases from J, the gap between germline ends came to 17 bases. From germline, CDR1 is DFQATT and CDR2 SNEGSKA (reference sequence). CDR3 bases: TGCAGTGCTAGACAGACAGTACCCTTTTTCTACGAGCAGTACTTC. It translates to CSARQTVPFFYEQYF.

Only a few counts were recorded for this clonotype. The DNA for the CDR3 is TGTGCCATCAAGGGGACTAGCGGGATCCAAGAGACCCAGTACTTC. Translation: CAIKGTSGIQETQYF. The gene calls are TRBV10-3 and TRBJ2-5; 13 bases map to TRBD2. Germline V gene data show CDR1 as ENHRY and CDR2 as SYGVKD. This CDR3 comprises 15 residues. V lost 7 bases, J lost 1 base, and 3 bases stayed unmatched.

This clonotype was observed a few times. The V call is TRBV6-1, the J call TRBJ2-5; D call uncertain. The CDR3 spans 13 residues. Looked up from germline, CDR1 is MNHNS and CDR2 is SASEGT. Trimming took off 0 bases at V and 4 bases at J, with 6 bases between the two ends. The CDR3 DNA reads TGTGCCAGCAGTGAAGCGCTTAGAGAGACCCAGTACTTC. Its translation: CASSEALRETQYF.

The gene calls are TRBV7-8 and TRBJ2-7, with 8 bases matching TRBD1. CDR1 is SGHVS, CDR2 FQNEAQ, per germline. V was clipped by 5 bases and J by 6 bases; unmatched bases: 6. There are 13 residues in the CDR3. The CDR3 is CASSNGQGFEQYF. CDR3 in DNA: TGTGCCAGCAGCAATGGACAGGGCTTCGAGCAGTACTTC.

This clonotype was picked up one time. The J gene is TRBJ2-5, the V gene TRBV2; 11 bases align to TRBD1. Germline V gene sequence: CDR1 SNHLY, CDR2 FYNNEI. J lost 4 bases, V lost 5 bases, and 6 bases had no gene match. The CDR3 has 15 residues. CDR3 sequence reads: CASSWDRGGGETQYF. The CDR3 DNA reads as TGTGCCAGCAGTTGGGACAGGGGGGGAGGAGAGACCCAGTACTTC. The full variable domain, with the rest looked up from reference TRBV2 and TRBJ2-5, is EPEVTQTPSHQVTQMGQEVILRCVPISNHLYFYWYRQILGQKVEFLVSFYNNEISEKSEIFDDQFSVERPDGSNFTLKIRSTKLEDSAMYFCASSWDRGGGETQYFGPGTRLLVL.

The chain employs TRBV7-6 and TRBJ1-5, with 9 positions matching TRBD1. The CDR3 sequence is 14 residues long. Germline CDR1 is SGHVS and CDR2 is FNYEAQ. V lost 5 bases, J lost 7 bases, and 6 bases stayed unmatched. The CDR3 DNA reads as TGTGCCAGCAGCCGACAGGGGGGGACCCAGCCCCAGCATTTT. Translating it yields CASSRQGGTQPQHF.

There are a few counts of this clonotype. The chain links TRBV12-3 or TRBV12-4 to TRBJ1-1; D is unclear. Trimming took off 2 bases at V and 5 bases at J, with 9 bases between the two ends. CDR3 size: 13 residues. CDR3 sequence: CASSLPGWTEAFF. Written as DNA, the CDR3 is TGTGCCAGCAGTTTACCGGGTTGGACTGAAGCTTTCTTT.

J is TRBJ1-1 and V is TRBV20-1; 7 nucleotides agree with TRBD1. The CDR3 length is 13 residues. The V gene's germline CDR1 is DFQATT and CDR2 SNEGSKA (reference sequence). CDR3 nucleotide sequence: TGCAGCGTTCCGGGACAGATCAACACTGAAGCTTTCTTT. Its translation is CSVPGQINTEAFF.

Only a few counts were recorded for this clonotype. The V call is TRBV6-5, the J call TRBJ2-3, with D unclear. V was cut by 6 bases and J by 6 bases, with 16 bases left in between. Germline V gene lookup returns CDR1 MNHEY and CDR2 SVGAGI. The CDR3 length is 14 residues. The CDR3 reads CASSLGGPSDTQYF. CDR3 coding DNA: TGTGCCAGCAGCCTCGGCGGACCATCTGATACGCAGTATTTT.

V and J are TRBV5-1 and TRBJ2-1; D call uncertain. Germline CDR1 SGHRS, CDR2 YFSETQ. Trimming pared 1 base from V and 8 bases from J, leaving 7 bases between. This CDR3 has 12 amino acids. CDR3 bases: TGCGCCAGCAGCTTGTATGGGGATGAGCAGTTCTTC. Translating gives CASSLYGDEQFF.

This rearrangement joins TRBV27 to TRBJ2-1; D gene uncertain. Germline values: CDR1 MNHEY, CDR2 SMNVEV (reference sequence). The CDR3 is 13 amino acids. Trimming removed 2 bases at V and 9 bases at J, with 11 bases between. CDR3 in DNA: TGTGCCAGCAGTTTAAACAGATTCGGTGAGCAGTTCTTC. This encodes CASSLNRFGEQFF.